The next 7 T cell receptor beta chains were all read from a single sample in a study of blood T cell repertoires in COVID-19. The table came from immunoSEQ multiplex PCR; TCRdb's copy has only in-frame clones and leaves some out. The table shows over 200,000 clones, with about nine tenths occurring only once. Sequencing input: peripheral blood. The receptors shown here come from a woman aged 55-75 years with acute or convalescent COVID-19.

The rearrangement links TRBV6-1 to TRBJ2-5; TRBD1 aligns across 8 bases. The CDR3 sequence is 16 residues long. V lost 2 bases to trimming and J lost 5 bases; unmatched junction nucleotides: 10. Per the germline V gene, CDR1 is MNHNS and CDR2 is SASEGT. CDR3 amino acids: CASSERGQGMWETQYF. The CDR3 DNA reads as TGTGCCAGCAGTGAACGAGGACAGGGAATGTGGGAGACCCAGTACTTC.

This clone was recorded once. V gene TRBV7-2 combines with J gene TRBJ2-2; D is ambiguous. This CDR3 is built from 14 residues. The germline V gene encodes CDR1 SGHTA and CDR2 FQGNSA. Between the trimmed V and J ends, which lost 4 bases and 2 bases, there was a span of 8 bases. The CDR3 protein is CASSSEINTGELFF. CDR3 DNA sequence: TGTGCCAGCAGCTCCGAGATTAACACCGGGGAGCTGTTTTTT.

The chain employs TRBV7-2 and TRBJ2-1, with 9 bases fitting TRBD2. The ends lost 1 base at V and 7 bases at J; junction bases unmatched: 5. CDR1 is SGHTA, CDR2 FQGNSA, per germline. This CDR3 region has 15 residues. The CDR3 loop reads CASSLVAGGRNEQFF. The CDR3 coding sequence is TGTGCCAGCAGCTTAGTGGCGGGGGGGCGGAATGAGCAGTTCTTC.

The chain uses TRBV7-8 and TRBJ1-3; TRBD1 is a possible D gene (6 bases). The ends were cut back, 5 bases at V and 2 bases at J, with 13 bases in the middle. CDR1 SGHVS and CDR2 FQNEAQ come from the germline V gene. The CDR3 length is 15 residues. CDR3: CASSLEQGPGNTIYF. In DNA form, the CDR3 reads TGTGCCAGCAGCCTCGAACAGGGACCTGGAAACACCATATATTTT.

This clone has just a few counts. The chain recombines TRBV5-1 with TRBJ2-7; 12 nucleotides line up with TRBD2. Trimming cost V 3 bases and J 0 bases; bases outside gene matches: 22. This CDR3 has 22 amino acids. Germline V gene data show CDR1 as SGHRS and CDR2 as YFSETQ. The CDR3 DNA reads as TGCGCCAGCAGCTACAATTTGGATCAACCGGGACTAGCGGGTATGAGCTCCTACGAGCAGTACTTC. Its protein is CASSYNLDQPGLAGMSSYEQYF. Together with reference TRBV5-1 and TRBJ2-7, the CDR3 gives the full variable domain: KAGVTQTPRYLIKTRGQQVTLSCSPISGHRSVSWYQQTPGQGLQFLFEYFSETQRNKGNFPGRFSGRQFSNSRSEMNVSTLELGDSALYLCASSYNLDQPGLAGMSSYEQYFGPGTRLTVT.

The V call is TRBV19, the J call TRBJ1-2, with 8 nucleotides matching TRBD1. The CDR3 sequence is 17 residues long. V lost 7 bases to trimming and J lost 2 bases; unmatched junction nucleotides: 15. Looked up from germline, CDR1 is LNHDA and CDR2 is SQIVND (reference sequence). As DNA, the CDR3 is TGTGCCAGTACGGTTGGGGACAGGACTTATCAAAACTATGGCTACACCTTC. This codes for CASTVGDRTYQNYGYTF.

The chain links TRBV28 to TRBJ1-5; 7 nucleotides align to TRBD1. The CDR3 spans 19 residues. Per germline, CDR1 MDHEN and CDR2 SYDVKM. The V segment lost 8 bases and the J segment 0 bases; nucleotides outside the gene matches: 19. CDR3 in DNA: TGTGCCAGCGAGTTTGGGACAGTATATACAAGATATAGCAATCAGCCCCAGCATTTT. Its protein is CASEFGTVYTRYSNQPQHF.